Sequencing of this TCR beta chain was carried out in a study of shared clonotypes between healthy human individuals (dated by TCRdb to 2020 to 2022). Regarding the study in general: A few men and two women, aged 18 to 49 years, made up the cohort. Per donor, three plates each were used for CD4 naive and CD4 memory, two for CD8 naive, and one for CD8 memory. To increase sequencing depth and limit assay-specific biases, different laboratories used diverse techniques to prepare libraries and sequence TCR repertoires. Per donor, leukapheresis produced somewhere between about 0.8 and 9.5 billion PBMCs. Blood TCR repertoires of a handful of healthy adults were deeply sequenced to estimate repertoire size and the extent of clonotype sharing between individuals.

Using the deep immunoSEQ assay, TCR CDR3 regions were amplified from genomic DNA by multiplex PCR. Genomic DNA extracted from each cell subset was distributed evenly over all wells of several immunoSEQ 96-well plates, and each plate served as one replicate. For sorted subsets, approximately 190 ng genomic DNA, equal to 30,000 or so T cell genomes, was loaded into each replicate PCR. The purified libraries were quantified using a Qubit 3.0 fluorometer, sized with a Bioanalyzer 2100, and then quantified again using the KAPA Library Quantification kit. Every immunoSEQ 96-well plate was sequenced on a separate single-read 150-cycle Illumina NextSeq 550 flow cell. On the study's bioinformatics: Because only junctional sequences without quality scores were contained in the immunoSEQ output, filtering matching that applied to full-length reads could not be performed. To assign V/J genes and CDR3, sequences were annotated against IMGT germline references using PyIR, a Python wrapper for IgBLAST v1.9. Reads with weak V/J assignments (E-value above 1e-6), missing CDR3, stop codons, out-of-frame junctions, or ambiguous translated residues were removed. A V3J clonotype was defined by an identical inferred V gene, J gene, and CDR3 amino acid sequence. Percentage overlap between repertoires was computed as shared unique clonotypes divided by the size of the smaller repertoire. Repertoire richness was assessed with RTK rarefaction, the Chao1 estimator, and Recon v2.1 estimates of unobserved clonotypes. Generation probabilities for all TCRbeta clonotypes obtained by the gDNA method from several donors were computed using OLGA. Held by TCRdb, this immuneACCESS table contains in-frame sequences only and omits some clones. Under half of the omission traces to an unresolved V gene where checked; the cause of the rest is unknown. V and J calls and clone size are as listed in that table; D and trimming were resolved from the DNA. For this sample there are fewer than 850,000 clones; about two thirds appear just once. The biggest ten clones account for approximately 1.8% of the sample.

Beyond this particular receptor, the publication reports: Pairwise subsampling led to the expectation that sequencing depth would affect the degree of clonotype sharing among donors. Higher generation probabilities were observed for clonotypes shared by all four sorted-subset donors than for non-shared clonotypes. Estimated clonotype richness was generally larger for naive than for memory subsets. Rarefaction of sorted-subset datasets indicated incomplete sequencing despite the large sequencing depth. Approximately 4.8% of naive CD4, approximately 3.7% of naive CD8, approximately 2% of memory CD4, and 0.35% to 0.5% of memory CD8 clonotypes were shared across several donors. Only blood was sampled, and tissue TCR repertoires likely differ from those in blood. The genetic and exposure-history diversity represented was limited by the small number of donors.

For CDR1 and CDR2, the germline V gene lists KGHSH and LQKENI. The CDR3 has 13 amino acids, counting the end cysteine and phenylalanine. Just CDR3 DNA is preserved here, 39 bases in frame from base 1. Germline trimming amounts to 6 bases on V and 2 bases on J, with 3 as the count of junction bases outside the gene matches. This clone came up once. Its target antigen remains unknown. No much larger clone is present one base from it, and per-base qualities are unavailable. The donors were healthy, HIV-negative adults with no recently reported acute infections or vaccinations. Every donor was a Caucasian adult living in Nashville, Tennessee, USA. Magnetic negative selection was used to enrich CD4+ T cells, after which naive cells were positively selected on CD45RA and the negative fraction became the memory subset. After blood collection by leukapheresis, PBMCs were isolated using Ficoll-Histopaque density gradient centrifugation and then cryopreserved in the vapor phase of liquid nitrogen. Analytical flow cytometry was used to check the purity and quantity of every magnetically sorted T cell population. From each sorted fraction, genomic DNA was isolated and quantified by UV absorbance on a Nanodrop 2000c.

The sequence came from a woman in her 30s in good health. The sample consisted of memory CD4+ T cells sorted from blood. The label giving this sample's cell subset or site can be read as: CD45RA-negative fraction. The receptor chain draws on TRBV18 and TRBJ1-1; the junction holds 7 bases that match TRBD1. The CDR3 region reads CASSGTENTEAFF. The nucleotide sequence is TGTGCCAGCTCGGGGACAGAAAACACTGAAGCTTTCTTT.